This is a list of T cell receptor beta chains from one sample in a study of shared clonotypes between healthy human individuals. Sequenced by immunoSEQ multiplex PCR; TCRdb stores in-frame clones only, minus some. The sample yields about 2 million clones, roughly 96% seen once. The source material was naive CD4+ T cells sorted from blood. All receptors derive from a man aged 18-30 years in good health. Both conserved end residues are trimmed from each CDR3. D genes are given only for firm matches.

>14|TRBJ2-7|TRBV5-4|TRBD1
ASSLGGQGVPYEQY
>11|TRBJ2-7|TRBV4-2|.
ASSQQGFYEQY
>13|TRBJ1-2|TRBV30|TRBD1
AWETSGQGFSGYT
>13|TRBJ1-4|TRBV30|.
AWSVGGGGGEKLF
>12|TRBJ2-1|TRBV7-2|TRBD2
ASSSGLVDNEQF
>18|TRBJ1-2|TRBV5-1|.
ASSSSPGTLPGLARYGYT
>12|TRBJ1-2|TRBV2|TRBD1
ASSRIQGANGYT
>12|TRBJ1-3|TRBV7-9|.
ASSQGYSGNTIY
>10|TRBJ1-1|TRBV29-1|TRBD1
SGWTGRTEAF
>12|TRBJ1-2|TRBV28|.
ASSRDTVRYGYT
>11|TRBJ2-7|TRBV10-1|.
ASSRQAGYEQY
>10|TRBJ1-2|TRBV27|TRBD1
ASSYRGLSYT
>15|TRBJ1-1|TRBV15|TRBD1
ATSRDWPRGLSTEAF
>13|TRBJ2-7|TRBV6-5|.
ASSYTLTGSYEQY
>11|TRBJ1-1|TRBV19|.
ASRQYRGTEAF
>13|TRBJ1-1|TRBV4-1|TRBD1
ASSREGQGNTEAF
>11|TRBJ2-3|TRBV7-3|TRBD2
ASSATSRYTQY
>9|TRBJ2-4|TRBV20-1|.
SGRGKNIQY
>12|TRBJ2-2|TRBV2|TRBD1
ASSSGGNTGELF
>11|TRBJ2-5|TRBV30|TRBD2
AWSVRGEETQY
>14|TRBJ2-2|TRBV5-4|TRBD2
ASSRTSGRITGELF
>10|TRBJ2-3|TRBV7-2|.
ASSLLTDTQY
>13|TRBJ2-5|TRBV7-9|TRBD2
ASSPLAGGRETQY
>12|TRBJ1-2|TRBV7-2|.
ASSLTYTVGGYT
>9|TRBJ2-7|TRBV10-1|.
ASSSGAEQY
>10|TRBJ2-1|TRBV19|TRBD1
ASSEQGSEQF
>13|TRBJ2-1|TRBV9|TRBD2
ASSPAGLGPNEQF